This T cell receptor beta chain was sequenced in a study of T cell repertoires in cytomegalovirus infection. On the study more broadly: The study used recently identified HLA-C-restricted and well-studied HLA-B-restricted CMV epitopes. Public TCR beta signatures indicated both CMV infection and matching HLA type.

This clonotype was seen a handful of times. Its antigen is unknown. Study-level findings and limits: Ex vivo, HLA-C-restricted CMV-specific TCR beta clonotypes prevailed over the rest of the response. Frequencies of public TCR beta families were cumulated, and this identified carriers of CMV plus the relevant HLA.

Using its own MiXCR run on the reads, TCRdb lists one record per CDR3 protein. Among about 830,000 distinct CDR3 sequences listed, roughly 33% were seen once. The sequence was collected from a human donor in good health (CMV status not recorded). Some clones in this sample may be carry-over from other donors' samples. The starting material was cultured CD8+ T cells from PBMCs, obtained from culture after CMV antigen stimulation.

Written as DNA, the CDR3 is TGTGCCAGCAGTTACTCGGGGACAGGGAATTACAATGAGCAGTTCTTC. Translated: CASSYSGTGNYNEQFF. The chain carries TRBV6-6 and TRBJ2-1, with 9 positions matching TRBD1. Germline CDR1 reads MNHNY; CDR2 reads SVGAGI (reference sequence). V gave up 0 bases and J gave up 4 bases; unmatched junction bases: 4. CDR3 length: 16 residues.